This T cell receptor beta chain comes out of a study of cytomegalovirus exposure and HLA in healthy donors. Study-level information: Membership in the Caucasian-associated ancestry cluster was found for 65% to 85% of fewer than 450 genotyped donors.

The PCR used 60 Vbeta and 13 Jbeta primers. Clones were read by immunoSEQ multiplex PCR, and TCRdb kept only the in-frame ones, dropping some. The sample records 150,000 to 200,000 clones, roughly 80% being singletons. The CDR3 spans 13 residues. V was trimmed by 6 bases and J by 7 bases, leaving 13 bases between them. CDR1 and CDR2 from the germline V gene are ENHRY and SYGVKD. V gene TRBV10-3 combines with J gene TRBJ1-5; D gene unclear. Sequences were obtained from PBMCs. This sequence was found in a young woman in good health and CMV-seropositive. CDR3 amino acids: CAISPRLGQPQHF. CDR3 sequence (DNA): TGTGCCATCAGCCCTAGGTTAGGCCAGCCCCAGCATTTT.